The clone carrying this T cell receptor beta chain was recorded only once. Method: immunoSEQ multiplex PCR; TCRdb's copy keeps in-frame clones and lacks some. The sample consists of some 66,000 clones, around nine tenths of them appearing once. This entry belongs to a study of Tregs in tolerant kidney transplant recipients. In germline, CDR1 is SGHKS, CDR2 YYEKEE (reference sequence). The V gene lost 4 bases and the J gene lost 11 bases, with 22 bases spanning the gap. The CDR3 totals 15 residues. This chain joins TRBV5-5 and TRBJ1-5, with unresolved D. This material consisted of CD8+ T cells from blood, taken before the transplant. The clonotype comes from a human donor who received a combined kidney and bone marrow transplant. The CDR3 reads CASSPVLLVQAAQHF. Written as DNA, the CDR3 is TGTGCCAGCAGCCCGGTGTTATTGGTGCAGGCCGCCCAGCATTTT.